Each of the 11 T cell receptor beta chains below was sequenced from the same sample in a study of long-term antiretroviral therapy in people with HIV (dated by TCRdb to between 2021 and 2024). The immunoSEQ hsTCRB v3.0 assay was used at survey level resolution to sequence the TRB variable region. TCRdb carries this immuneACCESS record with in-frame sequences only. Its versions omit some clonotypes, under half of them owing to an unresolved V gene in the studies checked, with the rest unexplained. Within this sample are 20,000 to 25,000 clones, with approximately 82% of them counted one time only. The ten largest clones represent approximately 11% of the sample. The input for sequencing was unsorted PBMCs, taken less than 2.5 years after starting antiretroviral therapy. Receptors originate from a man aged 35 to 55 with HIV.

V is TRBV15 and J is TRBJ2-2; 8 nucleotides agree with TRBD2. This CDR3 comprises 16 residues. The V gene end was trimmed by 3 bases and the J gene end by 4 bases; junction bases not matched to a gene: 7. Germline values: CDR1 LNHNV, CDR2 YYDKDF (reference sequence). The CDR3: CATSSVGTRSTGELFF. Written as DNA, the CDR3 is TGTGCCACCAGCAGCGTCGGGACTAGAAGCACCGGGGAGCTGTTTTTT.

The chain is built from TRBV10-3 and TRBJ2-1; 13 nucleotides align to TRBD2. Germline V CDR1 and CDR2: ENHRY, SYGVKD. V shed 10 bases and J 8 bases; nucleotides not matched to a gene: 11. The CDR3 totals 15 residues. DNA for the CDR3: TGTGCCACCTCCCCGGGACTAGCGGGACGGGATGAGCAGTTCTTC. Translation gives CATSPGLAGRDEQFF.

This clone was seen just once. The V gene is TRBV27, the J gene TRBJ1-2; D call uncertain. Germline V gene data show CDR1 as MNHEY and CDR2 as SMNVEV (reference sequence). The CDR3 has 11 amino acids. The ends were cut back, 6 bases at V and 0 bases at J, with 2 bases in the middle. As DNA, the CDR3 is TGTGCCAGCAGAGCTAACTATGGCTACACCTTC. This codes for CASRANYGYTF.

This sequence joins TRBV5-1 and TRBJ2-1; 7 nucleotides line up with TRBD1. The V gene's germline CDR1 is SGHRS and CDR2 YFSETQ. V gave up 4 bases and J gave up 3 bases; unmatched junction bases: 7. This CDR3 has 15 amino acids. The CDR3 reads CASSALGTDYNEQFF. The CDR3 region has the DNA TGCGCCAGCAGCGCCCTCGGGACAGACTACAATGAGCAGTTCTTC.

The rearrangement links TRBV10-3 to TRBJ2-7; D possibly corresponds to TRBD1 (6 bases). The germline V gene has CDR1 ENHRY and CDR2 SYGVKD. CDR3 length equals 13 residues. V lost 5 bases, J lost 3 bases, and 11 bases lay in between. This CDR3 reads CAISRRDNYEQYF. The DNA for the CDR3 is TGTGCCATCAGTCGCCGGGACAACTACGAGCAGTACTTC.

This clone was seen more than once but under ten times. J is TRBJ1-6 and V is TRBV19; D perhaps matches TRBD1 (5 bases). Trimming cost V 7 bases and J 14 bases, with 18 bases left between them. Germline V CDR1 and CDR2: LNHDA, SQIVND (reference sequence). The CDR3 sequence is 13 residues long. In DNA form, the CDR3 reads TGTGCCAGTATGGGGACCCCTAGTTTGACCCTCCACTTT. It yields the protein CASMGTPSLTLHF.

V is TRBV9 and J is TRBJ2-3, with TRBD2 identical over 7 bases. The CDR3 runs to 15 residues. Germline CDR1 SGDLS, CDR2 YYNGEE. V was clipped by 3 bases and J by 3 bases; unmatched bases: 7. The CDR3 here is CASSEGLSRTDTQYF. In DNA form, the CDR3 reads TGTGCCAGCAGCGAGGGACTATCCAGGACAGATACGCAGTATTTT.

The chain links TRBV10-2 to TRBJ2-5; 11 nucleotides match TRBD1. The ends lost 7 bases at V and 5 bases at J; junction bases unmatched: 6. The V gene's germline CDR1 is WSHSY and CDR2 SAAADI. The CDR3 runs to 14 residues. CDR3 sequence reads: CASNGQGASETQYF. The CDR3 nucleotides read TGCGCCAGCAATGGACAGGGGGCGAGTGAGACCCAGTACTTC.

The chain combines TRBV7-3 with TRBJ1-1; D is unclear. Germline values: CDR1 SGHTA, CDR2 FQGTGA. The CDR3 consists of 15 residues. Between the trimmed V and J ends, which lost 5 bases and 0 bases, there was a span of 13 bases. The CDR3 DNA sequence: TGTGCCAGCAGCCTTTCAGGCGGGATGAACACTGAAGCTTTCTTT. Translating gives CASSLSGGMNTEAFF.

This clone was recorded once. The CDR3 DNA reads TGTGCCAGCAGCCCTCCGGGGGGCGGCTACACCTTC. Its translation: CASSPPGGGYTF. The chain is built from TRBV11-2 and TRBJ1-2, with D perhaps TRBD1 (6 bases). Per the germline V gene, CDR1 is SGHAT and CDR2 is FQNNGV. The length of the CDR3 is 12 residues. The ends were cut back, 5 bases at V and 8 bases at J, with 12 bases in the middle.

The J gene is TRBJ1-1, the V gene TRBV29-1; D unclear. Germline CDR1 SQVTM, CDR2 ANQGSEA. The V end lost 8 bases, the J end lost 0 bases, and 16 bases lay between the germline ends. This CDR3 is built from 14 residues. CDR3 coding DNA: TGCAGCACCCAGGTAACCACCATGAACACTGAAGCTTTCTTT. Its protein product is CSTQVTTMNTEAFF.